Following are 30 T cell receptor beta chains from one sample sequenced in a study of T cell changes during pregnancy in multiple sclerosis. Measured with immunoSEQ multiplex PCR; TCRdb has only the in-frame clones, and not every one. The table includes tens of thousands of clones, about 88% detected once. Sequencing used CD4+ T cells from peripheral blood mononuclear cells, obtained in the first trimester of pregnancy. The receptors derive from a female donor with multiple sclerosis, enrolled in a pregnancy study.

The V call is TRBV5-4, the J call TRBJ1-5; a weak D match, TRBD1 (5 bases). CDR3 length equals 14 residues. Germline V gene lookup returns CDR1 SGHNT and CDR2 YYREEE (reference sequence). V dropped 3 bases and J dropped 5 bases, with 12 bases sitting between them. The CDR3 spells CASSSGLGDQPQHF. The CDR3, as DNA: TGTGCCAGCAGCTCAGGGTTGGGTGATCAGCCCCAGCATTTT.

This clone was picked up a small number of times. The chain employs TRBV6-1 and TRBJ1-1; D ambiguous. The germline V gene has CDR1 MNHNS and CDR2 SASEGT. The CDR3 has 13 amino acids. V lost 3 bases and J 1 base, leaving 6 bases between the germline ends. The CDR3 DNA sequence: TGTGCCAGCAGTGAGTTGAGGAACACTGAAGCTTTCTTT. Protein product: CASSELRNTEAFF.

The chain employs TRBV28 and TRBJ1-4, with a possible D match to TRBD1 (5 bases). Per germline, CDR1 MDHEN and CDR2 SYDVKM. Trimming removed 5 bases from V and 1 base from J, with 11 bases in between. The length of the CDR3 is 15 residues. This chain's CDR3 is CASSTRVRTNEKLFF. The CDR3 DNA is TGTGCCAGCAGTACCAGGGTTAGAACTAATGAAAAACTGTTTTTT.

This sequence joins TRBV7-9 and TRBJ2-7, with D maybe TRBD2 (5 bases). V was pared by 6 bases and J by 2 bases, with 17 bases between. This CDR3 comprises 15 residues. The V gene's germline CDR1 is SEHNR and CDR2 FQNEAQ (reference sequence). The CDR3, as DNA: TGTGCCAGCAGTCCCCCGGGATTATCTACCTACGAGCAGTACTTC. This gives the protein CASSPPGLSTYEQYF.

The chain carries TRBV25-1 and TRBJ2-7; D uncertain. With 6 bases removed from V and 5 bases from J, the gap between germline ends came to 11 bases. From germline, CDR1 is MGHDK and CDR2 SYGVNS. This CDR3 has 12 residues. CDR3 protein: CASSHIPHEQYF. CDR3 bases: TGTGCCAGCAGCCACATTCCCCACGAGCAGTACTTC.

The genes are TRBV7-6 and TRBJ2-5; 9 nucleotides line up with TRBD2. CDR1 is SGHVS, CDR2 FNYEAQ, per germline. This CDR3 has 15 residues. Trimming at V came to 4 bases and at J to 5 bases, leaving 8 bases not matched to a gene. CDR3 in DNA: TGTGCCAGCAGCTCCGCTAGCGGGATAGGGGAGACCCAGTACTTC. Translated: CASSSASGIGETQYF.

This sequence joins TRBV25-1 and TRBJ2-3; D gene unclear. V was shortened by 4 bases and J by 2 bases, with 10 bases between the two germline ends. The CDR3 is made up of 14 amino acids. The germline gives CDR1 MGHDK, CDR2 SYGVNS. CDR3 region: CASSAAENTDTQYF. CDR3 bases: TGTGCCAGCAGTGCCGCGGAAAACACAGATACGCAGTATTTT.

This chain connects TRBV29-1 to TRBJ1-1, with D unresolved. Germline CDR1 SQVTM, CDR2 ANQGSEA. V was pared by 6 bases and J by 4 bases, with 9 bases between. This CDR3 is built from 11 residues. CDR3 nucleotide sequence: TGCAGCGTACTTTTTTTCACTGAAGCTTTCTTT. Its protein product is CSVLFFTEAFF.

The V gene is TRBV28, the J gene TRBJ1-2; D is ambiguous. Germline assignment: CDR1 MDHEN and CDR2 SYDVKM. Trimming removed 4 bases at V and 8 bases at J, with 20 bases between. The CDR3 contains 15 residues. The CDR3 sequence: CASSSPTGSSGGYTF. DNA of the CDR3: TGTGCCAGCAGTTCCCCCACCGGAAGTTCGGGAGGCTACACCTTC.

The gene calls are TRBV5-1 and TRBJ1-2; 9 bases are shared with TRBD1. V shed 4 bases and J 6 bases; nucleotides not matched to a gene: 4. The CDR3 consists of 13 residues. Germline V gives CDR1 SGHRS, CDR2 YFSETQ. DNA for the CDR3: TGCGCCAGCAGCCTAGGGACAGGGCATGGCTACACCTTC. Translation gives CASSLGTGHGYTF.

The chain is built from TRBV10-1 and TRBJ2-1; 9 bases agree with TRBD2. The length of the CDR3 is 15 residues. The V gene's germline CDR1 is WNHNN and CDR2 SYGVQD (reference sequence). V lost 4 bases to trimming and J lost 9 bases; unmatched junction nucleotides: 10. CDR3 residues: CASSGMTSGKGEQFF. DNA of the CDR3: TGCGCCAGCAGTGGTATGACTAGCGGAAAGGGTGAGCAGTTCTTC.

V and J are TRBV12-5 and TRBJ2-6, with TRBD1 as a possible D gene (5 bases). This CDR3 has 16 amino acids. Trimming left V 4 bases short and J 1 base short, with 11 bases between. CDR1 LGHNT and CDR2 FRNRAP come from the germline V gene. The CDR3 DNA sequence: TGTGCTAGTGGTTGGGGCGCGATATCTGGGGCCAACGTCCTGACTTTC. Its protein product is CASGWGAISGANVLTF.

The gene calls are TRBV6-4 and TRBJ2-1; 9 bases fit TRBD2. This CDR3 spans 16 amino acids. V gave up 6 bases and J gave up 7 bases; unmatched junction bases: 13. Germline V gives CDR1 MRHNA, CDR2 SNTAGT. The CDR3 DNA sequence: TGTGCCAGCAGCCCCGGGGTAGCGGGAGCTATGAATGAGCAGTTCTTC. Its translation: CASSPGVAGAMNEQFF.

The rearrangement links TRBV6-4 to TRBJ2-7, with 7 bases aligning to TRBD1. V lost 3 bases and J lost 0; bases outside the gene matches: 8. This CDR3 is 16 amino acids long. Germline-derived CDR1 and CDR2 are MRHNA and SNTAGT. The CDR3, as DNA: TGTGCCAGCAGTGATGAGGGGACAGTGAACTCCTACGAGCAGTACTTC. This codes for CASSDEGTVNSYEQYF.

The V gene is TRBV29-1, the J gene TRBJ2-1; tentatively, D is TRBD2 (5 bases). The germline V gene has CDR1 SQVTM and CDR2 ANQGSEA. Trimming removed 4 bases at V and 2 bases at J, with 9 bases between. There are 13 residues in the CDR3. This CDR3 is CSVAAAPYNEQFF. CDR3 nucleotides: TGCAGCGTTGCAGCGGCCCCCTACAATGAGCAGTTCTTC.

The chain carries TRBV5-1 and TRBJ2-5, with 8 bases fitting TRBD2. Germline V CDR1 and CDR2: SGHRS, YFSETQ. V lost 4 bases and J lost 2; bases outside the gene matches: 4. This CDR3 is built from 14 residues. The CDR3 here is CASSPIAGQETQYF. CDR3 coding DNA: TGCGCCAGCAGCCCGATAGCGGGACAAGAGACCCAGTACTTC.

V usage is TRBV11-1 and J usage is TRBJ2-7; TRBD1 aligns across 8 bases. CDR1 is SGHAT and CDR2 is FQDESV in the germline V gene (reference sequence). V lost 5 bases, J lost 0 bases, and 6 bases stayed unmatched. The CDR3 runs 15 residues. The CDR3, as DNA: TGTGCCAGCAGCGCAGGACAGGGCAGCTCCTACGAGCAGTACTTC. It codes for CASSAGQGSSYEQYF.

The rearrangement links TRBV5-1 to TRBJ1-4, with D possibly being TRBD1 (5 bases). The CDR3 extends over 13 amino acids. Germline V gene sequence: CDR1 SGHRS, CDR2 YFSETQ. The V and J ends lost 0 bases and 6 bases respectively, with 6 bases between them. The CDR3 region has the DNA TGCGCCAGCAGCTTGGGGGGGGATGAAAAACTGTTTTTT. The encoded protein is CASSLGGDEKLFF.

Written as DNA, the CDR3 is TGCGCCAGCAGCCAAGTCGGGACCGCGGGGGGGGAGCTGTTTTTT. It specifies CASSQVGTAGGELFF. This chain joins TRBV4-1 and TRBJ2-2; tentative D call: TRBD2 (6 bases). Trimming shortened V by 1 base and J by 8 bases, and 14 bases separated the two germline ends. The germline CDR1 and CDR2 sequences are MGHRA and YSYEKL. The length of the CDR3 is 15 residues.

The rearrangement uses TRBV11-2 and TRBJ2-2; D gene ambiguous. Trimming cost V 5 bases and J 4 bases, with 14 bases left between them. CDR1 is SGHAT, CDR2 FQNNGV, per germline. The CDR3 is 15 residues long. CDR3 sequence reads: CASSLPPTVTGELFF. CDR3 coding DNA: TGTGCCAGCAGCCTCCCGCCCACGGTCACCGGGGAGCTGTTTTTT.

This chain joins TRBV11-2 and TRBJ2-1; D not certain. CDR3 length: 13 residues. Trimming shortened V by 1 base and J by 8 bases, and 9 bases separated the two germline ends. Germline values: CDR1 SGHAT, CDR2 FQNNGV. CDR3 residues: CASSLGLEYEQFF. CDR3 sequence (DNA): TGTGCCAGCAGCTTAGGGCTAGAATATGAGCAGTTCTTC.

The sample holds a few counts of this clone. The CDR3 bases are TGTGCCAGCAGCTTCGACAGGGTCGGAGAGACCCAGTACTTC. Encoded protein: CASSFDRVGETQYF. The J gene is TRBJ2-5, the V gene TRBV7-2; 7 positions agree with TRBD1. The germline V gene encodes CDR1 SGHTA and CDR2 FQGNSA. The CDR3 covers 14 residues. J lost 4 bases, V lost 3 bases, and 5 bases had no gene match.

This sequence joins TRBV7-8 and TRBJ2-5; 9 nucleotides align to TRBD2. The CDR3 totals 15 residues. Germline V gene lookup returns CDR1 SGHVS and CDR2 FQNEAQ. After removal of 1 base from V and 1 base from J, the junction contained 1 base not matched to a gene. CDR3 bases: TGTGCCAGCAGCTTAGTGCGGGGGGGCCAAGAGACCCAGTACTTC. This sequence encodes CASSLVRGGQETQYF.

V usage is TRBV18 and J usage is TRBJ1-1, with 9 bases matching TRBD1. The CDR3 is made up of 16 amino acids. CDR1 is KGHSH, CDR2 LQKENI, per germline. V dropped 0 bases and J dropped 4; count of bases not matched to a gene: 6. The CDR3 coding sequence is TGTGCCAGCTCACCACCCCACACAGGGGGCCCCACTGAAGCTTTCTTT. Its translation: CASSPPHTGGPTEAFF.

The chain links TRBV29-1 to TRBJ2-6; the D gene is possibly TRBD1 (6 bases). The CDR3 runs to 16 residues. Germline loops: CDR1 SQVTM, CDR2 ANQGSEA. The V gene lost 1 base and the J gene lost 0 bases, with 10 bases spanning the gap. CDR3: CSVEVGGYSGANVLTF. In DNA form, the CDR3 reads TGCAGCGTTGAAGTAGGGGGATACTCTGGGGCCAACGTCCTGACTTTC.

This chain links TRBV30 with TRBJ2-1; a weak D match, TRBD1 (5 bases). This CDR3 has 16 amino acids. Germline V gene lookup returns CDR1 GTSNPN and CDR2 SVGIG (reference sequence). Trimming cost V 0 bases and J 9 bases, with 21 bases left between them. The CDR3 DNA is TGTGCCTGGAGTGTACTCCCCCCGCCTGGGGCCAGTGAGCAGTTCTTC. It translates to CAWSVLPPPGASEQFF.

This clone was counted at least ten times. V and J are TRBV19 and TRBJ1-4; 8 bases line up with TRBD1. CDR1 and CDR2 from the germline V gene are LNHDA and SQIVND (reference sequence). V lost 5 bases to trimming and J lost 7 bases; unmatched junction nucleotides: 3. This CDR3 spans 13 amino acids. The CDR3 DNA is TGTGCCAGTAGTCAGGGGGCTGTTGAAAAACTGTTTTTT. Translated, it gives CASSQGAVEKLFF.

The CDR3 spells CASSIQGSSNEQFF. The CDR3 nucleotides are TGTGCCAGTAGTATACAGGGAAGTAGCAATGAGCAGTTCTTC. V gene TRBV19 combines with J gene TRBJ2-1, with a possible D match to TRBD1 (5 bases). CDR1 is LNHDA, CDR2 SQIVND, per germline (reference sequence). V was pared by 2 bases and J by 6 bases, with 11 bases between. CDR3 length: 14 amino acids.

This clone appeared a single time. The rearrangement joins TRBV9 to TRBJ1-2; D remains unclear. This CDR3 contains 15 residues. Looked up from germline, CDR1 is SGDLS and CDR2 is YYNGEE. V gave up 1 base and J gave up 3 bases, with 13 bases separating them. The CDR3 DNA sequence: TGTGCCAGCAGCGTATCCCTCAGCGACGACTATGGCTACACCTTC. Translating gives CASSVSLSDDYGYTF.

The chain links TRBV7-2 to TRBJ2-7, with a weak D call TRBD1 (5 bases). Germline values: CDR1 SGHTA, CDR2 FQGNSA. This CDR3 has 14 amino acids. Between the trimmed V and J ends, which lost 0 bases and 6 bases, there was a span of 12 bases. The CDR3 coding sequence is TGTGCCAGCAGCTTAGCGATCCGACAGTCCGAGCAGTACTTC. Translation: CASSLAIRQSEQYF.